A selection of T cell receptor beta chains follows, all from one sample in a study of long-term antiretroviral therapy in people with HIV. Using immunoSEQ multiplex PCR, the repertoire was profiled, and TCRdb retains in-frame clones only, with some absent. The sample has 34,000 or so clones, 85% seen once; the top ten hold about 5.3%. The source material was unsorted PBMCs, sampled approximately 2.7 years before starting antiretroviral therapy. The receptors originated from a woman in her thirties with HIV. Each CDR3 is given with its conserved first and last residue. D genes are given only for firm matches. Rows give clone size only sometimes, using once, few, many, or a class for an expanded clone.

abundance	d_gene	j_gene	v_gene	CDR3nt	CDR3aa
-	-	TRBJ2-5	TRBV19	TGTGCCAGTAGTCGATCGGACGGGTTTGGGGAGACCCAGTACTTC	CASSRSDGFGETQYF
-	-	TRBJ1-1	TRBV30	TGTGCCTGGTACCATGGGGGGGTGGGTCCGAACACTGAAGCTTTCTTT	CAWYHGGVGPNTEAFF
few	-	TRBJ1-6	TRBV7-6	TGTGCCAGCAGCTTAGTGGCGACGGGGAGGAATTCACCCCTCCACTTT	CASSLVATGRNSPLHF
-	-	TRBJ1-3	TRBV5-1	TGCGCCAGCAGCTTCACCGCCCAGGCCTTATCTGGAAACACCATATATTTT	CASSFTAQALSGNTIYF
-	-	TRBJ1-4	TRBV6-5	TGTGCCAGCAGTTATCTGGGGGTTGGGGAAAAACTGTTTTTT	CASSYLGVGEKLFF
few	-	TRBJ2-1	TRBV11-2	TGTGCCAGCTCGACGGGGGGCCCATACAATGAGCAGTTCTTC	CASSTGGPYNEQFF
-	TRBD1	TRBJ1-1	TRBV2	TGTGCCAGCAAGGCAGGGGGCATGAACACTGAAGCTTTCTTT	CASKAGGMNTEAFF
-	TRBD2	TRBJ2-5	TRBV5-1	TGCGCCAGCAGCCCGCCGGGACTAGGGAAAGAGACCCAGTACTTC	CASSPPGLGKETQYF
-	-	TRBJ2-3	TRBV15	TGTGCCACCAGCAGAGATTCATTCGGGGATACGCAGTATTTT	CATSRDSFGDTQYF
-	-	TRBJ1-4	TRBV30	TGTGCCTGGAGTGGAGGAGGCTTTGAAAAACTGTTTTTT	CAWSGGGFEKLFF
few	TRBD1	TRBJ1-2	TRBV5-1	TGCGCCAGCAGCCCCGGGACAGACCTGTATGGCTACACCTTC	CASSPGTDLYGYTF
-	-	TRBJ1-1	TRBV6-1	TGTGCCAGCAGGGAGGGGGGCAGTAACACTGAAGCTTTCTTT	CASREGGSNTEAFF
-	-	TRBJ1-1	TRBV6-4	TGTGCCAGCAGTTCCGGGTTGGGCACTGAAGCTTTCTTT	CASSSGLGTEAFF
-	-	TRBJ1-1	TRBV4-2	TGTGCCAGCAGCCAAGAGATCAGGGGGAACACTGAAGCTTTCTTT	CASSQEIRGNTEAFF
-	-	TRBJ1-1	TRBV30	TGTGCCTGGAGTGTACGTATAACCGCTGAAGCTTTCTTT	CAWSVRITAEAFF
once	-	TRBJ2-4	TRBV2	TGTGCCAGCAGCCCCCCTTCCTTGACTAGACGGCTTCAGTACTTC	CASSPPSLTRRLQYF
-	-	TRBJ1-2	TRBV11-2	TGTGCCAGCAGCTGGGGGCGACTGCCTCAGAACTATGGCTACACCTTC	CASSWGRLPQNYGYTF
once	-	TRBJ2-7	TRBV28	TGTGCCAGCAGTTTAAGGTTGGAGCAGTACTTC	CASSLRLEQYF